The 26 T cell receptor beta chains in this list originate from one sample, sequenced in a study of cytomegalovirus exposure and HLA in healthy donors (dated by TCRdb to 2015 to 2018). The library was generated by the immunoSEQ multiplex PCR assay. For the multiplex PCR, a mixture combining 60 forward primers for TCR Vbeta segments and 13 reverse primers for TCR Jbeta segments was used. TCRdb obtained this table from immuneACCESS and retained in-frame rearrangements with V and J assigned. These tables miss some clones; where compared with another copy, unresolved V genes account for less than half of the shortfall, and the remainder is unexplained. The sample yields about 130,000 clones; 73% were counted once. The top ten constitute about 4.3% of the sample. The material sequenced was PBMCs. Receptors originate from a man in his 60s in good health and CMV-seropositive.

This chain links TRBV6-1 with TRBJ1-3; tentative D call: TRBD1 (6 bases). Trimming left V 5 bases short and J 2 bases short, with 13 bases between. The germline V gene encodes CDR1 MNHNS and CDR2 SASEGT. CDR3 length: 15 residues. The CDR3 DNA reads TGTGCCAGCAGTCCCCACGCAGGGGCTGGAAACACCATATATTTT. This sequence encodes CASSPHAGAGNTIYF.

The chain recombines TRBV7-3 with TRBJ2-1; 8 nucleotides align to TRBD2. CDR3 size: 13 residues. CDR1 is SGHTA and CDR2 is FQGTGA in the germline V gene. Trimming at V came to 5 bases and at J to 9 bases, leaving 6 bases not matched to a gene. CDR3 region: CASSPGGEGEQFF. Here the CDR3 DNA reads TGTGCCAGCAGCCCGGGAGGGGAGGGTGAGCAGTTCTTC.

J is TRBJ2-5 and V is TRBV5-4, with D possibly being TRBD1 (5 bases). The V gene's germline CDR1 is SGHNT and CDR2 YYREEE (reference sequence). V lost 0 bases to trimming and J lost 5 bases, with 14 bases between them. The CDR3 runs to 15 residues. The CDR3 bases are TGTGCCAGCAGCTTGGCCTCCAGGGTGGGCGAGACCCAGTACTTC. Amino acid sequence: CASSLASRVGETQYF.

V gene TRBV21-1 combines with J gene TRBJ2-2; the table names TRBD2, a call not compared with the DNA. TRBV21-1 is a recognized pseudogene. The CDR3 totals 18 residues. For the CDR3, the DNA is TGTGCCAGCAGCGTGGCGGGGGGGCCTTACCCGGGGACCGGGGAGCTGTTTTTT. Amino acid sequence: CASSVAGGPYPGTGELFF.

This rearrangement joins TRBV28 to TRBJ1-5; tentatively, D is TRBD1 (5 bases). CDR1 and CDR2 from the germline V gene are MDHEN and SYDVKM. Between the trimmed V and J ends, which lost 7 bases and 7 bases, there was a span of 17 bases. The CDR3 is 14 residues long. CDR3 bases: TGTGCCAGCAACCTCCTGCAGGGCAGCCAGCCCCAGCATTTT. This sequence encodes CASNLLQGSQPQHF.

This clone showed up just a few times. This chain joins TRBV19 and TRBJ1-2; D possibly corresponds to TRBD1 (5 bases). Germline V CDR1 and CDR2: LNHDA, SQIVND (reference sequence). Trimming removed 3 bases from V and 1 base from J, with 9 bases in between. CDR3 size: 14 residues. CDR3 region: CASSMRQGNYGYTF. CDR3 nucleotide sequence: TGTGCCAGTAGTATGCGGCAGGGTAACTATGGCTACACCTTC.

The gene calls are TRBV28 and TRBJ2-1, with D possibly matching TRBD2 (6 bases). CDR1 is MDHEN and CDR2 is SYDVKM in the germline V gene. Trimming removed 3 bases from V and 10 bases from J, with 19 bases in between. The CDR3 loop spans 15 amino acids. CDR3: CASSLGGANKVEQFF. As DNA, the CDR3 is TGTGCCAGCAGTTTGGGCGGGGCTAACAAAGTCGAGCAGTTCTTC.

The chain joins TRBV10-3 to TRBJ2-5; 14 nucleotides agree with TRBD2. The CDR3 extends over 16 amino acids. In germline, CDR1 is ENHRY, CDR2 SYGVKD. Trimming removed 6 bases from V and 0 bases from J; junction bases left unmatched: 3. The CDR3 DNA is TGTGCCATCAGGGGGACTAGCGGGGGTAACCAAGAGACCCAGTACTTC. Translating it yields CAIRGTSGGNQETQYF.

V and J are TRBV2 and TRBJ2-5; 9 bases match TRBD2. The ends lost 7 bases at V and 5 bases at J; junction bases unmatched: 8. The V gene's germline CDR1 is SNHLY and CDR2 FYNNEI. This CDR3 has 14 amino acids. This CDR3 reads CASNSRGGGETQYF. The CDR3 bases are TGTGCCAGCAATTCGCGGGGGGGCGGGGAGACCCAGTACTTC. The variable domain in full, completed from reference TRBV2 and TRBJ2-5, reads EPEVTQTPSHQVTQMGQEVILRCVPISNHLYFYWYRQILGQKVEFLVSFYNNEISEKSEIFDDQFSVERPDGSNFTLKIRSTKLEDSAMYFCASNSRGGGETQYFGPGTRLLVL.

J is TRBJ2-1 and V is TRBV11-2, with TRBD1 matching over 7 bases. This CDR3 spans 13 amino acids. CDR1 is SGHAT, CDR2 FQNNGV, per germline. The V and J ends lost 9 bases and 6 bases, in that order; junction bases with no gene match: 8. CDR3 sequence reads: CASKSDRVNEQFF. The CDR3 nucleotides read TGTGCCAGTAAAAGTGACAGGGTCAATGAGCAGTTCTTC. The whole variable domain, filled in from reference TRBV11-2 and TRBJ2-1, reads EAGVAQSPRYKIIEKRQSVAFWCNPISGHATLYWYQQILGQGPKLLIQFQNNGVVDDSQLPKDRFSAERLKGVDSTLKIQPAKLEDSAVYLCASKSDRVNEQFFGPGTRLTVL.

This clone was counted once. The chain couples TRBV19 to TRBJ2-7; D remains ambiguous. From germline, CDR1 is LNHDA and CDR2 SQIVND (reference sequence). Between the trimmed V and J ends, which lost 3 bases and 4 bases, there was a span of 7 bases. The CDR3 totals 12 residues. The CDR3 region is CASSMTGYEQYF. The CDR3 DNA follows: TGTGCCAGTAGTATGACTGGGTACGAGCAGTACTTC.

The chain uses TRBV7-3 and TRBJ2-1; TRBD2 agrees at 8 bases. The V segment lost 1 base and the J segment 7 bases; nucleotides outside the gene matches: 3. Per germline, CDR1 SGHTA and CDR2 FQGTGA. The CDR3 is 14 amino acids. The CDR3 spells CASSLNGGANEQFF. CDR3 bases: TGTGCCAGCAGCTTAAACGGGGGGGCAAATGAGCAGTTCTTC.

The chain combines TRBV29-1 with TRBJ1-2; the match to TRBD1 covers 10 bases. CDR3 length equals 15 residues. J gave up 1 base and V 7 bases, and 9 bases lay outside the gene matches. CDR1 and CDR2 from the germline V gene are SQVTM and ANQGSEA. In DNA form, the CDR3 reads TGCAGCGCCCATGGGGACAGGGGAGGTAACTATGGCTACACCTTC. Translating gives CSAHGDRGGNYGYTF.

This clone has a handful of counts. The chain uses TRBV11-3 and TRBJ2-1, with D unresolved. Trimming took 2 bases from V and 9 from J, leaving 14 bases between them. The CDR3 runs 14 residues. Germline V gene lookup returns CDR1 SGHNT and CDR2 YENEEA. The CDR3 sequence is CASSLLGRSSEQFF. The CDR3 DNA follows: TGTGCCAGCAGCTTACTGGGCAGGTCGAGTGAGCAGTTCTTC.

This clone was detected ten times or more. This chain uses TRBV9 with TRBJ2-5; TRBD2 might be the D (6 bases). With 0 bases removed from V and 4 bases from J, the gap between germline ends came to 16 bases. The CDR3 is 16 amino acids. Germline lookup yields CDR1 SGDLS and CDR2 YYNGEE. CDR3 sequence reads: CASSVDPLGTGETQYF. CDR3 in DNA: TGTGCCAGCAGCGTAGATCCCCTTGGGACTGGAGAGACCCAGTACTTC.

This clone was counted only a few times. The CDR3 DNA reads TGTGCCAGCAGATACCACTCAGGAGGTCAGCCCCAGCATTTT. It yields the protein CASRYHSGGQPQHF. The rearrangement uses TRBV28 and TRBJ1-5; D uncertain. CDR3 length equals 14 residues. Germline V gene data show CDR1 as MDHEN and CDR2 as SYDVKM. V was clipped by 6 bases and J by 6 bases, with 15 bases between them.

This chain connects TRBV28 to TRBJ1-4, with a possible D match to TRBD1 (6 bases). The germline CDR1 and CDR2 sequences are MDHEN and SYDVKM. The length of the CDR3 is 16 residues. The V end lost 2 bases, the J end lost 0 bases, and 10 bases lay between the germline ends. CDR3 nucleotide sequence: TGTGCCAGCAGTTTAGTGGGACACCCAACTAATGAAAAACTGTTTTTT. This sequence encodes CASSLVGHPTNEKLFF.

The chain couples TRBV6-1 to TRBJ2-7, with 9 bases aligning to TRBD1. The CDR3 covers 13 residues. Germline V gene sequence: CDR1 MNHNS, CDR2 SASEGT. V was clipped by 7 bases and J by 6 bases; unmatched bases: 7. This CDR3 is CASTRDREREQYF. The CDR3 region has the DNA TGTGCCAGCACTCGGGACAGGGAGCGCGAGCAGTACTTC.

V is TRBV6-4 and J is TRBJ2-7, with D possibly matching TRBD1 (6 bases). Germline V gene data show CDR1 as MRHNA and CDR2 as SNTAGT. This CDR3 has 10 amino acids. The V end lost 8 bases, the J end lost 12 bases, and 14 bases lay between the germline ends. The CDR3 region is CASRLDSAYF. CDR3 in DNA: TGTGCCAGCCGGTTGGACAGCGCGTACTTC.

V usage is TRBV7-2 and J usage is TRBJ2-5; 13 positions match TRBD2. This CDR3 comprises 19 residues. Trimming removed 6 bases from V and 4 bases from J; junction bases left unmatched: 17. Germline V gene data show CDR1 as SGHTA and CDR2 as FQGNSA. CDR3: CASREGSFTSGGGGETQYF. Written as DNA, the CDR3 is TGTGCCAGCAGAGAAGGGTCGTTTACTAGCGGGGGGGGTGGAGAGACCCAGTACTTC. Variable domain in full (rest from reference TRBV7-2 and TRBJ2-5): GAGVSQSPSNKVTEKGKDVELRCDPISGHTALYWYRQSLGQGLEFLIYFQGNSAPDKSGLPSDRFSAERTGGSVSTLTIQRTQQEDSAVYLCASREGSFTSGGGGETQYFGPGTRLLVL.

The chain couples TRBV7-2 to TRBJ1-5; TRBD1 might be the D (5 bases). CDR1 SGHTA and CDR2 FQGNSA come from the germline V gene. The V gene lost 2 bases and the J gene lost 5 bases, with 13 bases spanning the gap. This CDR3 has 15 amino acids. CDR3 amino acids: CASSLSLGLDQPQHF. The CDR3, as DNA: TGTGCCAGCAGCTTATCGTTGGGGCTGGATCAGCCCCAGCATTTT.

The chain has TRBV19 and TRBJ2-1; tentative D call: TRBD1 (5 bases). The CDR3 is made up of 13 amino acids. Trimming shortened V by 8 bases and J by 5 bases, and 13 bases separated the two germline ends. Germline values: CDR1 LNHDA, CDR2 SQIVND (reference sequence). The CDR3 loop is CASRPRVHNEQFF. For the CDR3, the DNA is TGTGCCAGTCGCCCCAGGGTCCACAATGAGCAGTTCTTC.

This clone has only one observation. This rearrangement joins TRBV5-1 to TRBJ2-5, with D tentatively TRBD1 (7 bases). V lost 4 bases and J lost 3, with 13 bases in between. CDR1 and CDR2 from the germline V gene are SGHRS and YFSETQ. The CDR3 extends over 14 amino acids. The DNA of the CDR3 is TGCGCCAGCAGCAACCAGGGGGGCGAAGAGACCCAGTACTTC. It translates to CASSNQGGEETQYF.

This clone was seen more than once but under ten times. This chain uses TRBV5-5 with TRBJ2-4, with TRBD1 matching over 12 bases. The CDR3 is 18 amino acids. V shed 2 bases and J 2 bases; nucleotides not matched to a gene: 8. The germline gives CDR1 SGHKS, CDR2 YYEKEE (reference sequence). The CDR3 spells CASSFRDRGPRTKNIQYF. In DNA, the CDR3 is TGTGCCAGCAGCTTCCGGGACAGGGGGCCGAGGACCAAAAACATTCAGTACTTC.

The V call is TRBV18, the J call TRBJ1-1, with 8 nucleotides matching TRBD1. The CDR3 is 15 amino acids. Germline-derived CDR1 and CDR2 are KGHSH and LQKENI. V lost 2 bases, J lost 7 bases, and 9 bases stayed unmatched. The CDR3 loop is CASSPRTGPPFEAFF. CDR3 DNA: TGTGCCAGCTCACCAAGGACAGGGCCCCCCTTTGAAGCTTTCTTT.

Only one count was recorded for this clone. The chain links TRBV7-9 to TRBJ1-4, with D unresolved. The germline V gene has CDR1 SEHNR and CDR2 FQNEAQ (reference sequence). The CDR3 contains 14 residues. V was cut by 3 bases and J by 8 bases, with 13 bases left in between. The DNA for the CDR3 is TGTGCCAGCAGCTTCGACTCGGATGTGGAAAAACTGTTTTTT. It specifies CASSFDSDVEKLFF.